This TCR beta chain was obtained from a study of early T cells in non-severe SARS-CoV-2 infection. Study overall: The authors sequenced bulk RNA from unsorted whole blood, leaving chains unpaired.

As regards this clonotype: Its antigen is undetermined.

Study outcomes and limitations: Using VDJdb, the matching emphasized anti-spike CD8 responses while missing private and CD4 specificities.

Germline lookup yields CDR1 SEHNR and CDR2 FQNEAQ (reference sequence). V was shortened by 2 bases and J by 0 bases, with 14 bases between the two germline ends. This CDR3 spans 17 amino acids. Molecules of cDNA were individually given unique molecular identifiers that were attached to them. Each CDR3 protein gets one entry after TCRdb re-called the 5' RACE reads with MiXCR. The sample includes tens of thousands of distinct CDR3 sequences, about 14% of them seen just once. Specimen: whole blood. V and J are TRBV7-9 and TRBJ1-3; D unclear. This sequence was found in an adult who was a healthcare worker with PCR-confirmed SARS-CoV-2 infection or an uninfected control (not recorded which). In DNA form, the CDR3 reads TGTGCCAGCAGCTTAAGGTCTGGCGGTCTCTCTGGAAACACCATATATTTT. This encodes CASSLRSGGLSGNTIYF.